This TCR beta chain is from a study of T-cell reconstitution after alpha-beta-depleted transplantation in children (dated by TCRdb to 2016 to 2017). Some background on the complete study: T-cell immune reconstitution after TCRalphabeta/CD19-depleted allogeneic hematopoietic cell transplantation in children was quantitatively tracked in the study by means of TCR repertoire profiling. Overall results and qualifications from the work: Over the following months the frequencies of hyperexpanded clones went down, and after one year T-cell counts and TCRbeta diversity were mostly credited to newly produced T cells. Apparently early alphabetaT-cell count recovery about two months after transplant reportedly relied on only several hundred rapidly expanded clones derived from non-depleted graft cells. In some patients, the high TCRbeta diversity seen at day 60 was put down to recipient T cells and intrathymic progenitors that had survived conditioning.

Libraries were built with PCR. The reads were generated on an Illumina HiSeq 2500. To normalize quantification of the TCRbeta repertoire, the TCR libraries were built with molecular barcoding that relied on unique molecular identifiers. Starting from the raw public reads, TCRdb applied fastp trimming at Q25, assembled clones with MiXCR and retained in-frame beta chains. Every CDR3 protein is listed once, alongside the most common genes and DNA of its rows. The sample has about 400,000 distinct CDR3 sequences on record, about 16% of them singletons. About 32% of the sample comes from the top ten. This clonotype was detected only a few times. Its specific antigen is unknown. The record has no base qualities; no much larger clone is one base away. A distance of 13 bases separates the germline ends of V and J, which lose 4 bases and 3 bases respectively. Its CDR3 holds 15 amino acids, cysteine through phenylalanine. Only CDR3 DNA is held: 45 bases, read in frame from base 1.

The treatment or condition label corresponds to: allogeneic hematopoietic cell transplantation with graft depleted of TCRalphabeta T cells and CD19 B cells. TCRalphabeta/CD19-depleted allogeneic hematopoietic cell grafts were given to the transplant recipients, all of whom were children. This clonotype was obtained from a boy under two years old who had a stem cell transplant for Wiskott-Aldrich syndrome, so the T cells may come from the graft donor. This chain is built from TRBV12-3 or TRBV12-4 and TRBJ2-1, and perhaps TRBD2 as D gene, on 6 matching bases. Sequenced material: PBMCs, mostly from graft donor cells, taken 360 days after TCRalphabeta/CD19-depleted stem cell transplant. The sequenced DNA: TGTGCCAGCAGTTACTTAGCGGTAATCTACAATGAGCAGTTCTTC. It codes for CASSYLAVIYNEQFF.